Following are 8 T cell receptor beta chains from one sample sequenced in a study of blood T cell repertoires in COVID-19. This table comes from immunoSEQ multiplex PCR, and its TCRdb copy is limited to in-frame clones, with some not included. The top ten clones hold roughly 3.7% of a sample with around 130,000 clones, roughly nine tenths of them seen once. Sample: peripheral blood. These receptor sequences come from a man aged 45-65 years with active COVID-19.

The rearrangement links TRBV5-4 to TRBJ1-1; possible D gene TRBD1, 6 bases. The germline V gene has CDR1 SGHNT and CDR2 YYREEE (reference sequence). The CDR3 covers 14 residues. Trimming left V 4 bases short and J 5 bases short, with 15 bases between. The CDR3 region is CASSDDRLGTEAFF. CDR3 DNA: TGTGCCAGCAGCGACGACAGGCTAGGGACTGAAGCTTTCTTT.

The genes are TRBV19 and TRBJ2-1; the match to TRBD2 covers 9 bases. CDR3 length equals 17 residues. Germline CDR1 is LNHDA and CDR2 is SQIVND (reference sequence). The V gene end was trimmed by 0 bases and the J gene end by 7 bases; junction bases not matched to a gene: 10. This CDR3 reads CASSIERARGRENEQFF. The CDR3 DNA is TGTGCCAGTAGTATAGAACGGGCTCGCGGGAGGGAAAATGAGCAGTTCTTC. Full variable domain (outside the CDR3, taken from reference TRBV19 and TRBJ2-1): DGGITQSPKYLFRKEGQNVTLSCEQNLNHDAMYWYRQDPGQGLRLIYYSQIVNDFQKGDIAEGYSVSREKKESFPLTVTSAQKNPTAFYLCASSIERARGRENEQFFGPGTRLTVL.

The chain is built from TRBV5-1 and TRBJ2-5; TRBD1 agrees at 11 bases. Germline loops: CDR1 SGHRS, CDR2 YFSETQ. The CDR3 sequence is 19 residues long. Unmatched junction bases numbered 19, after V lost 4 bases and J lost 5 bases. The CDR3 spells CASSPTQKDRGRVRETQYF. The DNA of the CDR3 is TGCGCCAGCAGCCCCACTCAAAAGGACAGGGGGCGAGTTCGGGAGACCCAGTACTTC.

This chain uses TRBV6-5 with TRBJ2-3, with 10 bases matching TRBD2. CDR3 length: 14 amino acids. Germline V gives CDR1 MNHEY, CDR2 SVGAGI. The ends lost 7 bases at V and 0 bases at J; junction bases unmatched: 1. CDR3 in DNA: TGTGCCAGCAAACTAGCGGGGAGCACAGATACGCAGTATTTT. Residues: CASKLAGSTDTQYF.

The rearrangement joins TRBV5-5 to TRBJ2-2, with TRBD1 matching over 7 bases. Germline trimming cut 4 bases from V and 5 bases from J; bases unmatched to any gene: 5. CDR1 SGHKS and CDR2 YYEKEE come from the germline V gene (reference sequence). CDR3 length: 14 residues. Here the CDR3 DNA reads TGTGCCAGCAGCCTAACGACAGGGACCGGGGAGCTGTTTTTT. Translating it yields CASSLTTGTGELFF.

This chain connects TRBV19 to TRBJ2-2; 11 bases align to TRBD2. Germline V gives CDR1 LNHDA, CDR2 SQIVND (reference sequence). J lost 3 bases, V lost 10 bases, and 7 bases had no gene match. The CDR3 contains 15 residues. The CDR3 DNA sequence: TGTGCCACCCGGCGGGGACTAGCGGACACCGGGGAGCTGTTTTTT. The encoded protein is CATRRGLADTGELFF.

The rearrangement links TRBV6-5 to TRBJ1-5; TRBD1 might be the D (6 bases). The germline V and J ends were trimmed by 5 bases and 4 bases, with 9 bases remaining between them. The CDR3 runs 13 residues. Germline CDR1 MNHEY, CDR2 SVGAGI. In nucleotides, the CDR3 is TGTGCCAGCAGTCACAGGGAGAATCAGCCCCAGCATTTT. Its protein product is CASSHRENQPQHF.

CDR3 sequence reads: CASSAGLGETQYF. CDR3 nucleotide sequence: TGTGCCAGCAGTGCCGGGTTAGGAGAGACCCAGTACTTC. The rearrangement links TRBV12-3 or TRBV12-4 to TRBJ2-5; no firm D call. Deletions cut 5 bases from V and 4 bases from J, with 11 bases between. The CDR3 extends over 13 amino acids.